This record covers a single T cell receptor (beta chain). These data are taken from a study of blood T cells in healthy people across ages. A second PCR, run for about 7 to 11 cycles, used a sample-barcoded 5' primer plus a J-beta primer mix. TCRdb fed the 5' RACE reads into MiXCR, producing one record per CDR3 protein. The sample holds approximately 490,000 distinct CDR3 sequences, around 24% seen once. The CDR3 has 14 residues. Trimming left V 1 base short and J 4 bases short, with 8 bases between. Caucasian individuals from Russia who were healthy and aged 6 to 90 acted as donors. These data are also associated with another study on T cells of mothers and their children. This second report adds: Primer M1S, used in the second PCR, introduced sample barcodes and 2-4 random nucleotides.

This chain links TRBV12-3 or TRBV12-4 with TRBJ2-1, with D possibly matching TRBD1 (5 bases). Sequences were obtained from blood. The receptor was isolated from a boy aged 5-17 years in good health. CDR3 sequence (DNA): TGTGCCAGCAGTTTAGAAACAGGTTACAATGAGCAGTTCTTC. Protein product: CASSLETGYNEQFF.